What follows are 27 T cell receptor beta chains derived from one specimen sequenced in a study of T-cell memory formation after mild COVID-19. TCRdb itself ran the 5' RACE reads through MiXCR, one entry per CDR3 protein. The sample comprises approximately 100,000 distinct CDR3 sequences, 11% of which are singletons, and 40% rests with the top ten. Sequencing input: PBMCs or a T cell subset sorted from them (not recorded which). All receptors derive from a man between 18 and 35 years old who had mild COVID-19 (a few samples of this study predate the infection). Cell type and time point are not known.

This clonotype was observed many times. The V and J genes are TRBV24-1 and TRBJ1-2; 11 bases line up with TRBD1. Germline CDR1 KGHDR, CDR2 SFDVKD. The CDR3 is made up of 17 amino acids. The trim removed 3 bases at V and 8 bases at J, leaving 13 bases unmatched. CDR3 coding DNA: TGTGCCACCAGTGATCGGACAGGGGGCCCGATACTAGGAGGCTACACCTTC. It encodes CATSDRTGGPILGGYTF.

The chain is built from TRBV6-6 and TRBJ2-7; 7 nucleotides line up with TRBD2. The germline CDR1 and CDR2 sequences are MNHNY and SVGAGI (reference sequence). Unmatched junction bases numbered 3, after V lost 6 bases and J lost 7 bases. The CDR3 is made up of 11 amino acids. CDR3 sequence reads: CASRRGGEQYF. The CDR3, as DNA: TGTGCCAGCAGGAGGGGAGGGGAGCAGTACTTC.

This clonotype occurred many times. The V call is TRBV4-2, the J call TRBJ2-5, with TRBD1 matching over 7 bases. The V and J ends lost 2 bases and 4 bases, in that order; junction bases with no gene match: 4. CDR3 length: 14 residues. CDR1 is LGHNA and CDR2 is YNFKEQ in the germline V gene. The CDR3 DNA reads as TGTGCCAGCAGCCAAACAGGGGTCGCAGAGACCCAGTACTTC. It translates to CASSQTGVAETQYF.

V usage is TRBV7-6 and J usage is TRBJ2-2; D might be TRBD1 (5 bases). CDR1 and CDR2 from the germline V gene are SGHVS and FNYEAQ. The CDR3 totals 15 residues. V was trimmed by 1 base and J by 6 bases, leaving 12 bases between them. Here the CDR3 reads CASSLVSGPAGELFF. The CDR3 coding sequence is TGTGCCAGCAGCTTAGTTTCAGGGCCCGCCGGGGAGCTGTTTTTT.

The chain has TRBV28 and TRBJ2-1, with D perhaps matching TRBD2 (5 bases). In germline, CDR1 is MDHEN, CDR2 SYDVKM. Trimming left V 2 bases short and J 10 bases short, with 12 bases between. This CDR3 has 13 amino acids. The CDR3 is CASSLVRGEEQFF. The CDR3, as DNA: TGTGCCAGCAGTTTAGTTCGGGGAGAAGAGCAGTTCTTC. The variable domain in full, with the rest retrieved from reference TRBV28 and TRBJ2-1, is DVKVTQSSRYLVKRTGEKVFLECVQDMDHENMFWYRQDPGLGLRLIYFSYDVKMKEKGDIPEGYSVSREKKERFSLILESASTNQTSMYLCASSLVRGEEQFFGPGTRLTVL.

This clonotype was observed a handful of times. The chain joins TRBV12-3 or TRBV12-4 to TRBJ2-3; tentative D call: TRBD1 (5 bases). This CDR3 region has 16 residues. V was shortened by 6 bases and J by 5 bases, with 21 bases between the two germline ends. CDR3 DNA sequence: TGTGCCAGCAGCTTGTTCGGGCAGGGCCCCCAAGATACGCAGTATTTT. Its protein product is CASSLFGQGPQDTQYF.

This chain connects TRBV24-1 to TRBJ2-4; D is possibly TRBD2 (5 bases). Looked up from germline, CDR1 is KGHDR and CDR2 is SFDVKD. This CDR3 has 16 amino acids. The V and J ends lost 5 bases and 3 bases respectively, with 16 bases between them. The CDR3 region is CATSASGIGGKNIQYF. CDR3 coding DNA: TGTGCCACCAGTGCCTCGGGGATCGGTGGCAAAAACATTCAGTACTTC.

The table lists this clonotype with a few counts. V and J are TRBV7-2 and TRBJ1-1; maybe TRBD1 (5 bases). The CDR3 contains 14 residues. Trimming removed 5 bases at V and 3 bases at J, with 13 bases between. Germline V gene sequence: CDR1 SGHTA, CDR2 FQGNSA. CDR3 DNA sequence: TGTGCCAGCAGCCCCTACGGGGGGGACACTGAAGCTTTCTTT. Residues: CASSPYGGDTEAFF.

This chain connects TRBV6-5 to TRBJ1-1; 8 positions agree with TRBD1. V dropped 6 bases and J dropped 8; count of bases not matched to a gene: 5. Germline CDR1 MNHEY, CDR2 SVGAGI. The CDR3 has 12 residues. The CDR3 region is CASRSGQGEAFF. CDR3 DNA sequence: TGTGCCAGCAGATCTGGACAGGGAGAAGCTTTCTTT.

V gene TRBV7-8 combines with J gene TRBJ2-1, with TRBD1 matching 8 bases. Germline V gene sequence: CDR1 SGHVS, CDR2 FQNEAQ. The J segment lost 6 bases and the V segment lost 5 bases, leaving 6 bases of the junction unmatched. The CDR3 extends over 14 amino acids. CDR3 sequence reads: CASSLRGPGNEQFF. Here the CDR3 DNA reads TGTGCCAGCAGCCTCAGGGGGCCGGGCAATGAGCAGTTCTTC.

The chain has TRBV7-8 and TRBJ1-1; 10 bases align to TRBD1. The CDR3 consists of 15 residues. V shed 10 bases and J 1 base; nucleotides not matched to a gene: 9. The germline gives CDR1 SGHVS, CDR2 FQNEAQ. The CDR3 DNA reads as TGTGCCACCCGGAGGGGGACAGGGGAGAACACTGAAGCTTTCTTT. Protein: CATRRGTGENTEAFF. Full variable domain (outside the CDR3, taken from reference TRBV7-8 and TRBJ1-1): GAGVSQSPRYKVAKRGQDVALRCDPISGHVSLFWYQQALGQGPEFLTYFQNEAQLDKSGLPSDRFFAERPEGSVSTLKIQRTQQEDSAVYLCATRRGTGENTEAFFGQGTRLTVV.

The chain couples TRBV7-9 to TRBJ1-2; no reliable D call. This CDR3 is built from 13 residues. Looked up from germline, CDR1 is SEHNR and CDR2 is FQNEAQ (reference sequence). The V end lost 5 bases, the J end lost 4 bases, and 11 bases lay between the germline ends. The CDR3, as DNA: TGTGCCAGCAGCGGCTCAAAAATCTATGGCTACACCTTC. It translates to CASSGSKIYGYTF.

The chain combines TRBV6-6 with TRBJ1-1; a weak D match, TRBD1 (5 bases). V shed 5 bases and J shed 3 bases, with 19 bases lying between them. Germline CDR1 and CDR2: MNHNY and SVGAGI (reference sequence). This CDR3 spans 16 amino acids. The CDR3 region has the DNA TGTGCCAGCAGTCTCCGCCTAATACAAGGGGACACTGAAGCTTTCTTT. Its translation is CASSLRLIQGDTEAFF.

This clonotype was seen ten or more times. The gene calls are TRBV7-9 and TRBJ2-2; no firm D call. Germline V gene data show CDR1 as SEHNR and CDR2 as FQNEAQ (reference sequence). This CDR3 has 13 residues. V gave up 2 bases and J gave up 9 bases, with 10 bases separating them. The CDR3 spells CASSLTPSWELFF. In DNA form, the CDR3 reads TGTGCCAGCAGCTTAACTCCTTCGTGGGAGCTGTTTTTT.

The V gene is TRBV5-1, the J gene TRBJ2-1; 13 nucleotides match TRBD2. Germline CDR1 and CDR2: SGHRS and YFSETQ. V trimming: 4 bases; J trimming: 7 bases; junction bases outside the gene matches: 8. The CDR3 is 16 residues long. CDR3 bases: TGCGCCAGCAGCCCGGACGGACTAGCGGGGGAAAATGAGCAGTTCTTC. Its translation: CASSPDGLAGENEQFF.

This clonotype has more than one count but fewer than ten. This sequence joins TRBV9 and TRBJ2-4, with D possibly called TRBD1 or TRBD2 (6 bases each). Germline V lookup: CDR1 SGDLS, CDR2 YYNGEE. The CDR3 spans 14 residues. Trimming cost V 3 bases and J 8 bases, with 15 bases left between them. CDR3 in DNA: TGTGCCAGCAGCGGAGCAGGGGAGGTAGACATTCAGTACTTC. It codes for CASSGAGEVDIQYF.

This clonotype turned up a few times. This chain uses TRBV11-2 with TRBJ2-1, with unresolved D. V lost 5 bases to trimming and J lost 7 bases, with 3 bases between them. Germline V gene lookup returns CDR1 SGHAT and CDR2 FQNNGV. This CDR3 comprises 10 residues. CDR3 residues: CASSINEQFF. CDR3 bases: TGTGCCAGCAGCATTAATGAGCAGTTCTTC.

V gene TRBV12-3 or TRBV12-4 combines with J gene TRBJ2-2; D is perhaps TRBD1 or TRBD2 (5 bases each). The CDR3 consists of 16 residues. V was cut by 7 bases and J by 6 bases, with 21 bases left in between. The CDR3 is CASTVLPGGSAGELFF. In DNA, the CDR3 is TGTGCCAGCACAGTTTTGCCTGGGGGTTCTGCCGGGGAGCTGTTTTTT.

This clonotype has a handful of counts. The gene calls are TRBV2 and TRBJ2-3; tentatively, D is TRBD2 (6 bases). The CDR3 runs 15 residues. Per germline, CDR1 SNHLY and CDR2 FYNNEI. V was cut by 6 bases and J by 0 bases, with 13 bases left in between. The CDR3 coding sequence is TGTGCCAGCAGCAATGGGGCGGGGAGCACAGATACGCAGTATTTT. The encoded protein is CASSNGAGSTDTQYF. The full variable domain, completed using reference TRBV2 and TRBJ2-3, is EPEVTQTPSHQVTQMGQEVILRCVPISNHLYFYWYRQILGQKVEFLVSFYNNEISEKSEIFDDQFSVERPDGSNFTLKIRSTKLEDSAMYFCASSNGAGSTDTQYFGPGTRLTVL.

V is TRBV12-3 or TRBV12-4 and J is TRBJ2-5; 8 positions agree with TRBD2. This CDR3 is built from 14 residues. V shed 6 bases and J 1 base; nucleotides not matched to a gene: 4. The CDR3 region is CASRTRGGQETQYF. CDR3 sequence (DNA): TGTGCCAGCAGGACACGGGGGGGCCAAGAGACCCAGTACTTC.

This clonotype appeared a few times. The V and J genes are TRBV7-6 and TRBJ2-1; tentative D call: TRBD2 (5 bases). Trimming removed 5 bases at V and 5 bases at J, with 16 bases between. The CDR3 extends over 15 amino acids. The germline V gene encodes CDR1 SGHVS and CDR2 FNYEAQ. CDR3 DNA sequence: TGTGCCAGCAGCCCGTTCCTCCGGGGTGACAATGAGCAGTTCTTC. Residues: CASSPFLRGDNEQFF.

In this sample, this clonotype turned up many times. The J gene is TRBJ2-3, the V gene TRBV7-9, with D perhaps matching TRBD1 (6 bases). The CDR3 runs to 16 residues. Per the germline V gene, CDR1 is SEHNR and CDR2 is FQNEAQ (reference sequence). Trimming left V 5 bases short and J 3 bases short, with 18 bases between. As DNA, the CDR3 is TGTGCCAGCAGCCCCACTGGCAGGGGAAGAACAGATACGCAGTATTTT. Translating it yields CASSPTGRGRTDTQYF.

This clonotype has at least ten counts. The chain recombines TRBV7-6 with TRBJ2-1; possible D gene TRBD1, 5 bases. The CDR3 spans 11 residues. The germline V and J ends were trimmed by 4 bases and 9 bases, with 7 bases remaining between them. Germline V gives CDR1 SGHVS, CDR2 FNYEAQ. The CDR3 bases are TGTGCCAGCAGCTGGGGCAGTGAGCAGTTCTTC. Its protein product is CASSWGSEQFF.

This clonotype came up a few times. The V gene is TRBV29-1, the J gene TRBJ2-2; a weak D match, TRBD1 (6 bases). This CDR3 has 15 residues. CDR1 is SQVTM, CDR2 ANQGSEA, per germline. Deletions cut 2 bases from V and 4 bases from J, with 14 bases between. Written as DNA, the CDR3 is TGCAGCGTTGAACTGGGCAGGGGCGGCACCGGGGAGCTGTTTTTT. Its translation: CSVELGRGGTGELFF.

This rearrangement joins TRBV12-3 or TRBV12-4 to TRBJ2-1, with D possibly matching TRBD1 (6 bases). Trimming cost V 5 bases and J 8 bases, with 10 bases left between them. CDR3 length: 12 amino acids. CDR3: CASSPQGYEQFF. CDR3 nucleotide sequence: TGTGCCAGCAGTCCGCAGGGGTATGAGCAGTTCTTC.

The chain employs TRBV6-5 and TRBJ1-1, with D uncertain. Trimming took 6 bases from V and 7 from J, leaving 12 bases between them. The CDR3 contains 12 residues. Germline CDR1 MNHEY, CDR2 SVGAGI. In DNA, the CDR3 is TGTGCCAGCAGGGGCCTTGGGAATGAAGCTTTCTTT. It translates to CASRGLGNEAFF.

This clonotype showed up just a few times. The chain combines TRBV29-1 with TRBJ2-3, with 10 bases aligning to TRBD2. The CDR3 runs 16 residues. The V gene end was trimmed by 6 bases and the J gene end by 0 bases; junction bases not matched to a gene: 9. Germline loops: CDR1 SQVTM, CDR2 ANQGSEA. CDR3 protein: CSVKGDSGGSTDTQYF. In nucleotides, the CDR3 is TGCAGCGTGAAAGGGGATAGCGGGGGGAGCACAGATACGCAGTATTTT.